The 5 T cell receptor beta chains reported below all come from one sample, sequenced in a study of blood T cell repertoires in COVID-19. Profiled with immunoSEQ multiplex PCR; TCRdb holds only in-frame clones, not every one. The repertoire holds over 150,000 clones, with about 88% as singletons. Sequencing was done on a sample of PBMCs or T cells enriched from blood (not recorded which). The receptors were gathered from a woman aged 45-65 years who had recovered from COVID-19.

The gene calls are TRBV15 and TRBJ2-3; a weak D match, TRBD2 (6 bases). Deletions cut 5 bases from V and 4 bases from J, with 13 bases between. The length of the CDR3 is 14 residues. Looked up from germline, CDR1 is LNHNV and CDR2 is YYDKDF (reference sequence). For the CDR3, the DNA is TGTGCCACCAGCGGCGGCAGGGAGGCAGATACGCAGTATTTT. This translates into CATSGGREADTQYF. The complete variable domain, with remaining parts taken from reference TRBV15 and TRBJ2-3, reads DAMVIQNPRYQVTQFGKPVTLSCSQTLNHNVMYWYQQKSSQAPKLLFHYYDKDFNNEADTPDNFQSRRPNTSFCFLDIRSPGLGDTAMYLCATSGGREADTQYFGPGTRLTVL.

V and J are TRBV5-4 and TRBJ2-5; 8 positions agree with TRBD2. Germline lookup yields CDR1 SGHNT and CDR2 YYREEE (reference sequence). V was clipped by 7 bases and J by 2 bases; unmatched bases: 7. This CDR3 contains 14 residues. The CDR3 sequence is CASQIGRGQETQYF. The CDR3 DNA reads as TGTGCCAGCCAGATCGGGAGGGGTCAAGAGACCCAGTACTTC.

The V gene is TRBV11-2, the J gene TRBJ2-6, with D possibly matching TRBD1 (5 bases). Between the trimmed V and J ends, which lost 6 bases and 4 bases, there was a span of 7 bases. Germline V gives CDR1 SGHAT, CDR2 FQNNGV. The CDR3 loop spans 13 amino acids. The CDR3 sequence: CASRGVGANVLTF. CDR3 DNA: TGTGCCAGCAGAGGGGTCGGGGCCAACGTCCTGACTTTC.

The rearrangement links TRBV28 to TRBJ2-1; 8 positions agree with TRBD2. The CDR3 extends over 14 amino acids. V shed 6 bases and J 4 bases; nucleotides not matched to a gene: 5. Germline CDR1 MDHEN, CDR2 SYDVKM. The CDR3 nucleotides are TGTGCCAGCAGAGAGCGGGAGAGTTACAATGAGCAGTTCTTC. Protein sequence: CASRERESYNEQFF.

The chain carries TRBV5-1 and TRBJ2-1, with 12 bases that match TRBD2. Germline-derived CDR1 and CDR2 are SGHRS and YFSETQ. J gave up 9 bases and V 4 bases, and 11 bases lay outside the gene matches. CDR3 length: 16 residues. CDR3 amino acids: CASSAPSGRAGSEQFF. The CDR3 bases are TGCGCCAGCAGCGCCCCTAGCGGGAGGGCCGGGAGTGAGCAGTTCTTC.